These 32 T cell receptor beta chains share one sample of origin, sequenced in a study of shared clonotypes between healthy human individuals. The method was immunoSEQ multiplex PCR; TCRdb's version includes in-frame clones alone and lacks a portion of them. The sample records 2 million to 2.5 million clones, nearly 97% being singletons. Material: naive CD4+ T cells sorted from blood. The subset is: CD45RA+ positively selected. The receptors were sampled from a man younger than 35 in good health.

This chain joins TRBV18 and TRBJ1-4; a possible D gene is TRBD1 (5 bases). From germline, CDR1 is KGHSH and CDR2 LQKENI. The germline V and J ends were trimmed by 3 bases and 0 bases, with 8 bases remaining between them. This CDR3 is built from 15 residues. CDR3 nucleotide sequence: TGTGCCAGCTCACCCCGACAGACAACTAATGAAAAACTGTTTTTT. Encoded protein: CASSPRQTTNEKLFF. Full variable domain (missing parts from reference TRBV18 and TRBJ1-4): NAGVMQNPRHLVRRRGQEARLRCSPMKGHSHVYWYRQLPEEGLKFMVYLQKENIIDESGMPKERFSAEFPKEGPSILRIQQVVRGDSAAYFCASSPRQTTNEKLFFGSGTQLSVL.

V gene TRBV29-1 combines with J gene TRBJ2-1; D gene ambiguous. CDR1 is SQVTM, CDR2 ANQGSEA, per germline. V lost 1 base and J 3 bases, leaving 10 bases between the germline ends. The CDR3 loop spans 14 amino acids. CDR3 protein: CSVEGGVGYNEQFF. CDR3 DNA: TGCAGCGTTGAAGGTGGGGTAGGCTACAATGAGCAGTTCTTC.

The chain uses TRBV4-3 and TRBJ2-3; D remains unclear. This CDR3 contains 15 residues. CDR1 is LGHNA, CDR2 YSLEER, per germline. Trimming pared 0 bases from V and 11 bases from J, leaving 18 bases between. This CDR3 is CASSQDSLVSNGQYF. The CDR3 coding sequence is TGCGCCAGCAGCCAAGATAGTCTAGTCAGTAACGGGCAGTATTTT.

The chain employs TRBV19 and TRBJ2-6; D gene ambiguous. The germline V and J ends were trimmed by 7 bases and 4 bases, with 5 bases remaining between them. The CDR3 covers 12 residues. Germline assignment: CDR1 LNHDA and CDR2 SQIVND (reference sequence). The CDR3 DNA reads TGTGCCAGTAAATCCGGGGCCAACGTCCTGACTTTC. Its translation is CASKSGANVLTF. Together with reference TRBV19 and TRBJ2-6, the CDR3 gives the full variable domain: DGGITQSPKYLFRKEGQNVTLSCEQNLNHDAMYWYRQDPGQGLRLIYYSQIVNDFQKGDIAEGYSVSREKKESFPLTVTSAQKNPTAFYLCASKSGANVLTFGAGSRLTVL.

The DNA of the CDR3 is TGTGCCAGCAGTTACGGGCCGGGTAATGAAAAACTGTTTTTT. Residues: CASSYGPGNEKLFF. The rearrangement joins TRBV6-5 to TRBJ1-4, with D hard to call. CDR1 is MNHEY, CDR2 SVGAGI, per germline. The ends were cut back, 2 bases at V and 4 bases at J, with 8 bases in the middle. This CDR3 has 14 amino acids.

The rearrangement links TRBV6-6 to TRBJ2-7; TRBD2 agrees at 10 bases. CDR1 is MNHNY and CDR2 is SVGAGI in the germline V gene (reference sequence). The CDR3 extends over 16 amino acids. Trimming took 5 bases from V and 6 from J; bases not matched to a gene: 13. The CDR3, as DNA: TGTGCCAGCAGTACCCCGGGGCTAGCGGGAGCGGGCGAGCAGTACTTC. Residues: CASSTPGLAGAGEQYF.

Turning to this clone: This sample also contains other DNA sequences that code for the same CDR3. The chain employs TRBV5-1 and TRBJ2-2; maybe TRBD1 (5 bases). V dropped 0 bases and J dropped 0 bases, with 6 bases sitting between them. The CDR3 totals 15 residues. Germline CDR1 SGHRS, CDR2 YFSETQ. The DNA for the CDR3 is TGCGCCAGCAGCTTGGGGGGCACGAACACCGGGGAGCTGTTTTTT. Translating it yields CASSLGGTNTGELFF. Filled out from reference TRBV5-1 and TRBJ2-2, the complete variable domain reads KAGVTQTPRYLIKTRGQQVTLSCSPISGHRSVSWYQQTPGQGLQFLFEYFSETQRNKGNFPGRFSGRQFSNSRSEMNVSTLELGDSALYLCASSLGGTNTGELFFGEGSRLTVL.

CDR3 loop: CASSLTSGLISYEQYF. The CDR3 DNA follows: TGTGCCAGCAGCTTGACTAGCGGGCTCATCTCCTACGAGCAGTACTTC. V is TRBV11-2 and J is TRBJ2-7; 10 bases line up with TRBD2. Germline values: CDR1 SGHAT, CDR2 FQNNGV. CDR3 length equals 16 residues. The V segment lost 3 bases and the J segment 0 bases; nucleotides outside the gene matches: 5.

This chain connects TRBV4-1 to TRBJ1-3; D gene unclear. The V gene's germline CDR1 is MGHRA and CDR2 YSYEKL. Between the trimmed V and J ends, which lost 7 bases and 2 bases, there was a span of 15 bases. The CDR3 covers 15 residues. Here the CDR3 reads CASNPTPGTGNTIYF. The CDR3 region has the DNA TGCGCCAGCAACCCCACACCCGGGACTGGAAACACCATATATTTT.

The chain combines TRBV5-1 with TRBJ2-7, with unresolved D. Germline V gene sequence: CDR1 SGHRS, CDR2 YFSETQ. The CDR3 totals 16 residues. V lost 0 bases and J 2 bases, leaving 15 bases between the germline ends. The CDR3: CASSLGGTTKAYEQYF. CDR3 DNA: TGCGCCAGCAGCTTGGGAGGTACCACCAAAGCCTACGAGCAGTACTTC.

The V call is TRBV6-5, the J call TRBJ2-7; possible D gene TRBD1, 5 bases. Germline CDR1 and CDR2: MNHEY and SVGAGI. This CDR3 contains 15 residues. V was trimmed by 4 bases and J by 2 bases, leaving 15 bases between them. The CDR3, as DNA: TGTGCCAGCAGTTCCGGCCAGGGCCCTACCTACGAGCAGTACTTC. Protein sequence: CASSSGQGPTYEQYF.

The rearrangement links TRBV5-6 to TRBJ2-3; the D gene is possibly TRBD1 (5 bases). Deletions cut 2 bases from V and 5 bases from J, with 9 bases between. The CDR3 has 13 residues. Germline V gene sequence: CDR1 SGHDT, CDR2 YYEEEE. DNA of the CDR3: TGTGCCAGCAGCTTCAAAACAGGAGATACGCAGTATTTT. It specifies CASSFKTGDTQYF.

Comments on this clone: The same CDR3 is also encoded by other DNA sequences in this sample. The chain links TRBV7-2 to TRBJ2-7; tentatively, D is TRBD2 (6 bases). The CDR3 extends over 15 amino acids. Germline V gene sequence: CDR1 SGHTA, CDR2 FQGNSA. V dropped 5 bases and J dropped 0 bases, with 14 bases sitting between them. This CDR3 reads CASSPGGASSYEQYF. For the CDR3, the DNA is TGTGCCAGCAGCCCGGGCGGGGCGTCCTCCTACGAGCAGTACTTC. Full variable domain (rest looked up from reference TRBV7-2 and TRBJ2-7): GAGVSQSPSNKVTEKGKDVELRCDPISGHTALYWYRQSLGQGLEFLIYFQGNSAPDKSGLPSDRFSAERTGGSVSTLTIQRTQQEDSAVYLCASSPGGASSYEQYFGPGTRLTVT.

The chain is built from TRBV30 and TRBJ2-5; TRBD2 matches 8 bases. The length of the CDR3 is 14 residues. Germline V gene data show CDR1 as GTSNPN and CDR2 as SVGIG (reference sequence). J lost 7 bases, V lost 4 bases, and 11 bases had no gene match. The CDR3 DNA reads as TGTGCCTGGATTTCCGCTAGCGGGTTCGCGACCCAGTACTTC. Protein product: CAWISASGFATQYF.

The genes are TRBV5-1 and TRBJ2-1; D is possibly TRBD1 (6 bases). This CDR3 spans 14 amino acids. V gave up 0 bases and J gave up 6 bases, with 10 bases separating them. The V gene's germline CDR1 is SGHRS and CDR2 YFSETQ. The CDR3 DNA follows: TGCGCCAGCAGCTTGGGGGGGCTGGTCAATGAGCAGTTCTTC. Translation gives CASSLGGLVNEQFF. The full variable domain, with the rest looked up from reference TRBV5-1 and TRBJ2-1, is KAGVTQTPRYLIKTRGQQVTLSCSPISGHRSVSWYQQTPGQGLQFLFEYFSETQRNKGNFPGRFSGRQFSNSRSEMNVSTLELGDSALYLCASSLGGLVNEQFFGPGTRLTVL.

The rearrangement uses TRBV4-3 and TRBJ2-7; D unclear. CDR3 length: 14 amino acids. The V end lost 2 bases, the J end lost 6 bases, and 14 bases lay between the germline ends. Germline CDR1 is LGHNA and CDR2 is YSLEER. The CDR3 spells CASSQSLPPTEQYF. In DNA, the CDR3 is TGCGCCAGCAGCCAATCTTTGCCCCCCACCGAGCAGTACTTC.

The J gene is TRBJ2-7, the V gene TRBV9; D is perhaps TRBD2 (6 bases). V was trimmed by 0 bases and J by 1 base, leaving 11 bases between them. The CDR3 has 15 amino acids. Germline V lookup: CDR1 SGDLS, CDR2 YYNGEE. CDR3 sequence: CASSVGPGTSYEQYF. The CDR3 region has the DNA TGTGCCAGCAGCGTAGGCCCAGGGACTTCCTACGAGCAGTACTTC.

Worth noting for this clone: At the DNA level, this CDR3 is encoded by other sequences in the same sample as well. This rearrangement joins TRBV10-3 to TRBJ1-2, with D uncertain. The CDR3 contains 13 residues. CDR1 is ENHRY and CDR2 is SYGVKD in the germline V gene. Trimming left V 3 bases short and J 2 bases short, with 7 bases between. The CDR3 is CAISDGPNYGYTF. CDR3 nucleotides: TGTGCCATCAGTGACGGTCCCAACTATGGCTACACCTTC.

This chain joins TRBV6-1 and TRBJ2-7; D is possibly TRBD2 (6 bases). Germline CDR1 reads MNHNS; CDR2 reads SASEGT. CDR3 size: 14 residues. Trimming took 5 bases from V and 3 from J, leaving 14 bases between them. CDR3 nucleotide sequence: TGTGCCAGCAGTCTAGCGCATATACTCTACGAGCAGTACTTC. Protein sequence: CASSLAHILYEQYF.

Of note for this clone: Other DNA sequences in the same sample also yield this CDR3. The chain has TRBV5-1 and TRBJ2-2; no firm D call. Between the trimmed V and J ends, which lost 0 bases and 1 base, there was a span of 4 bases. CDR1 is SGHRS, CDR2 YFSETQ, per germline. This CDR3 is 14 amino acids long. The CDR3 DNA is TGCGCCAGCAGCTTGGACATGAACACCGGGGAGCTGTTTTTT. This gives the protein CASSLDMNTGELFF.

This clone was found once. The chain employs TRBV6-1 and TRBJ1-2; tentatively, D is TRBD1 (5 bases). The germline gives CDR1 MNHNS, CDR2 SASEGT. V lost 7 bases, J lost 6 bases, and 15 bases lay in between. The CDR3 loop spans 13 amino acids. CDR3 region: CASMTRVGDGYTF. The CDR3, as DNA: TGTGCCAGCATGACCAGGGTGGGCGATGGCTACACCTTC.

The chain is built from TRBV5-1 and TRBJ1-1, with 7 bases lining up with TRBD1. The V gene's germline CDR1 is SGHRS and CDR2 YFSETQ. The CDR3 has 13 residues. Trimming removed 5 bases from V and 8 bases from J; junction bases left unmatched: 9. CDR3 in amino acids: CASSNRQGSEAFF. In DNA form, the CDR3 reads TGCGCCAGCAGTAACCGACAGGGCTCAGAAGCTTTCTTT.

The chain joins TRBV28 to TRBJ1-6; maybe TRBD1 (5 bases). V lost 2 bases and J 6 bases, leaving 11 bases between the germline ends. Looked up from germline, CDR1 is MDHEN and CDR2 is SYDVKM. The CDR3 spans 15 residues. This CDR3 reads CASSLRGQGNSPLHF. In nucleotides, the CDR3 is TGTGCCAGCAGTTTACGAGGGCAGGGTAATTCACCCCTCCACTTT.

The chain couples TRBV30 to TRBJ1-6; D uncertain. CDR3 size: 11 residues. The germline CDR1 and CDR2 sequences are GTSNPN and SVGIG (reference sequence). With 5 bases removed from V and 9 bases from J, the gap between germline ends came to 8 bases. The DNA for the CDR3 is TGTGCCTGGGGCGGCAGTTCACCCCTCCACTTT. It translates to CAWGGSSPLHF.

V usage is TRBV7-2 and J usage is TRBJ1-5; D is uncertain. This CDR3 has 14 residues. V was trimmed by 3 bases and J by 4 bases, leaving 10 bases between them. Germline V gives CDR1 SGHTA, CDR2 FQGNSA. CDR3 coding DNA: TGTGCCAGCAGCTTCAGGAGTGGAAATCAGCCCCAGCATTTT. Translation gives CASSFRSGNQPQHF.

The CDR3 region is CASLERGINTGELFF. CDR3 nucleotide sequence: TGTGCCAGCCTCGAGCGGGGGATCAACACCGGGGAGCTGTTTTTT. V and J are TRBV7-8 and TRBJ2-2; 8 bases fit TRBD2. The germline CDR1 and CDR2 sequences are SGHVS and FQNEAQ. V shed 8 bases and J 2 bases; nucleotides not matched to a gene: 7. The length of the CDR3 is 15 residues.

The rearrangement uses TRBV2 and TRBJ2-5; maybe TRBD2 (5 bases). Trimming removed 6 bases at V and 2 bases at J, with 19 bases between. This CDR3 spans 16 amino acids. CDR1 is SNHLY, CDR2 FYNNEI, per germline. CDR3: CASRPLRTGSQETQYF. CDR3 in DNA: TGTGCCAGCAGGCCTCTCCGGACTGGTTCGCAAGAGACCCAGTACTTC.

This rearrangement joins TRBV6-1 to TRBJ1-2, with 9 bases fitting TRBD1. The CDR3 spans 15 residues. J gave up 6 bases and V 1 base, and 6 bases lay outside the gene matches. Looked up from germline, CDR1 is MNHNS and CDR2 is SASEGT. The CDR3 DNA reads TGTGCCAGCAGTGAAGGGGACAGGGACGAGGATGGCTACACCTTC. Protein sequence: CASSEGDRDEDGYTF.

The chain recombines TRBV2 with TRBJ2-1; D possibly corresponds to TRBD1 (5 bases). The CDR3 length is 13 residues. Trimming removed 10 bases at V and 4 bases at J, with 14 bases between. Germline CDR1 is SNHLY and CDR2 is FYNNEI. The CDR3 loop is CATQGRSYNEQFF. CDR3 DNA sequence: TGTGCCACCCAGGGAAGGAGTTACAATGAGCAGTTCTTC.

The chain uses TRBV7-2 and TRBJ2-5, with TRBD1 identical over 11 bases. This CDR3 is 16 amino acids long. Germline assignment: CDR1 SGHTA and CDR2 FQGNSA. J was trimmed by 2 bases and V by 1 base; bases with no gene match: 3. The DNA for the CDR3 is TGTGCCAGCAGCTTAGGGACAGGGGGCACTCAAGAGACCCAGTACTTC. It translates to CASSLGTGGTQETQYF. Full variable domain (remainder filled in from reference TRBV7-2 and TRBJ2-5): GAGVSQSPSNKVTEKGKDVELRCDPISGHTALYWYRQSLGQGLEFLIYFQGNSAPDKSGLPSDRFSAERTGGSVSTLTIQRTQQEDSAVYLCASSLGTGGTQETQYFGPGTRLLVL.

The chain couples TRBV10-3 to TRBJ2-1; TRBD2 matches at 7 bases. The length of the CDR3 is 13 residues. Germline CDR1 is ENHRY and CDR2 is SYGVKD. The V gene end was trimmed by 10 bases and the J gene end by 2 bases; junction bases not matched to a gene: 5. The CDR3 DNA reads as TGTGCCAGCAACGGGGGGACCTACAATGAGCAGTTCTTC. Translated, it gives CASNGGTYNEQFF.

The chain recombines TRBV4-1 with TRBJ1-6; D is perhaps TRBD1 (6 bases). The CDR3 is 19 amino acids. From germline, CDR1 is MGHRA and CDR2 YSYEKL. The V gene lost 1 base and the J gene lost 0 bases, with 16 bases spanning the gap. As DNA, the CDR3 is TGCGCCAGCAGCCAAGTTACCACAGGGATTAGCTCCTATAATTCACCCCTCCACTTT. As protein: CASSQVTTGISSYNSPLHF.